The rows below give T cell receptor beta chains drawn from one sample of a study of T-cell reconstitution after alpha-beta-depleted transplantation in children. TCRdb passed the PCR reads through MiXCR, listing each CDR3 protein once. The sample holds approximately 490,000 distinct CDR3 sequences, roughly a tenth seen once. This material consisted of PBMCs, taken before TCRalphabeta/CD19-depleted stem cell transplant. The receptors were sampled from a child aged 2 to 10 with inherited bone marrow failure, due to receive a stem cell transplant. Both conserved end residues are part of each CDR3. A D gene is named only where the DNA matches it firmly. Clone sizes are given selectively: once, few, many, or a class where the clone is expanded.

d_call	v_call	clone_size	j_call	cdr3_aa	cdr3_nt
-	TRBV10-1	many	TRBJ2-3	CASSDPPRGTDTQYF	TGCGCCAGCAGTGACCCGCCCCGGGGCACAGATACGCAGTATTTT
-	TRBV10-3	many	TRBJ1-2	CAISDQAVWGYTF	TGTGCCATCAGTGACCAGGCTGTCTGGGGCTACACCTTC
-	TRBV6-2/TRBV6-3	-	TRBJ1-5	CASSYSPYSNQPQHF	TGTGCCAGCAGTTACTCTCCATATAGCAATCAGCCCCAGCATTTT
-	TRBV14	-	TRBJ2-7	CASSQYRTGIYEQYF	TGTGCCAGCAGCCAATACCGGACGGGGATCTACGAGCAGTACTTC
-	TRBV4-3	many	TRBJ2-2	CASSQESGELFF	TGCGCCAGCAGCCAAGAGAGCGGGGAGCTGTTTTTT
-	TRBV7-9	-	TRBJ2-5	CASSSRKMRQETQYF	TGTGCCAGCAGCTCCAGAAAAATGCGGCAAGAGACCCAGTACTTC
TRBD2	TRBV30	few	TRBJ2-2	CAWSVPGRAFGELFF	TGTGCCTGGAGTGTACCGGGGAGGGCCTTCGGGGAGCTGTTTTTT
TRBD2	TRBV10-3	many	TRBJ2-3	CAISDRLAGVTDTQYF	TGTGCCATCAGTGATCGGCTAGCGGGAGTTACAGATACGCAGTATTTT
TRBD2	TRBV4-2	many	TRBJ2-1	CASSQASGSSYNEQFF	TGTGCCAGCAGCCAAGCTAGCGGGAGCTCCTACAATGAGCAGTTCTTC
TRBD2	TRBV4-3	many	TRBJ2-7	CASSQDPTLAGEIYEQYF	TGCGCCAGCAGCCAAGATCCCACACTAGCGGGAGAAATCTACGAGCAGTACTTC
TRBD2	TRBV7-9	many	TRBJ2-2	CASSGLAKNTGELFF	TGTGCCAGCAGCGGACTAGCGAAAAACACCGGGGAGCTGTTTTTT
TRBD2	TRBV2	many	TRBJ2-1	CASCRLAGDNEQFF	TGTGCCAGCTGCCGACTAGCGGGAGACAATGAGCAGTTCTTC
TRBD2	TRBV5-1	-	TRBJ2-1	CASTGGGYNEQFF	TGCGCCAGCACGGGAGGAGGCTACAATGAGCAGTTCTTC
-	TRBV20-1	-	TRBJ1-2	CSARDEADGYTF	TGCAGTGCTAGAGATGAGGCGGACGGCTACACCTTC
-	TRBV25-1	many	TRBJ2-1	CASSPRTERFNEQFF	TGTGCCAGCAGTCCCCGGACAGAAAGGTTCAATGAGCAGTTCTTC
TRBD1	TRBV5-1	many	TRBJ2-7	CASSLRSGQGTYEQYF	TGCGCCAGCAGCTTACGGTCGGGACAGGGGACGTACGAGCAGTACTTC
-	TRBV12-3/TRBV12-4	many	TRBJ2-7	CASSLVTQGYEQYF	TGTGCCAGCAGTTTAGTAACCCAGGGCTACGAGCAGTACTTC
TRBD2	TRBV19	few	TRBJ2-1	CASSAGLAAGDEQFF	TGTGCCAGTAGCGCGGGACTAGCGGCCGGGGATGAGCAGTTCTTC
-	TRBV4-3	few	TRBJ1-2	CASSYNTGSYGYTF	TGCGCCAGCAGTTATAATACTGGGAGCTATGGCTACACCTTC
-	TRBV6-5	many	TRBJ2-3	CASSSPLGGTQYF	TGTGCCAGCAGTTCCCCCCTGGGCGGTACCCAGTATTTT
-	TRBV18	few	TRBJ2-4	CASSPPRTEYIQYF	TGTGCCAGCTCACCACCGAGGACAGAATACATTCAGTACTTC
-	TRBV7-9	many	TRBJ2-3	CASSLQGQLRTDTQYF	TGTGCCAGCAGCTTACAAGGACAGTTACGCACAGATACGCAGTATTTT
TRBD1	TRBV12-3/TRBV12-4	many	TRBJ2-1	CASRPGQGAAEQFF	TGTGCCAGCAGACCGGGACAGGGGGCGGCTGAGCAGTTCTTC
-	TRBV29-1	many	TRBJ2-2	CSHTGTTGELFF	TGCAGCCATACAGGGACCACCGGGGAGCTGTTTTTT
TRBD2	TRBV7-2	-	TRBJ2-7	CASSLDPGGSYYEQYF	TGTGCCAGCAGCTTAGACCCGGGCGGGAGCTACTACGAGCAGTACTTC
TRBD2	TRBV7-6	-	TRBJ2-7	CASSARDGGRDEQYF	TGTGCCAGCAGCGCCAGAGACGGGGGGAGGGACGAGCAGTACTTC
-	TRBV20-1	many	TRBJ2-3	CSARGMSGDTQYF	TGCAGTGCTAGAGGAATGTCGGGGGATACGCAGTATTTT
-	TRBV19	many	TRBJ1-3	CASSKRSLGNTIYF	TGTGCCAGTAGTAAACGCAGCCTCGGAAACACCATATATTTT
-	TRBV5-1	many	TRBJ2-7	CASSYDREAYEQYF	TGCGCCAGCAGCTACGACAGGGAGGCCTACGAGCAGTACTTC
TRBD2	TRBV12-3/TRBV12-4	many	TRBJ2-2	CAITLGLAGLTGELFF	TGTGCCATCACCCTGGGACTAGCGGGACTCACCGGGGAGCTGTTTTTT
-	TRBV27	many	TRBJ2-7	CASSSPSAMGEQYF	TGTGCCAGCAGTTCGCCTAGCGCAATGGGCGAGCAGTACTTC
-	TRBV21-1	-	TRBJ2-1	CASSPDSTLAGPNEQFF	TGTGCCAGCAGCCCCGACTCTACGCTAGCGGGCCCCAATGAGCAGTTCTTC
TRBD2	TRBV20-1	few	TRBJ2-3	CSASGASGTTDTQYF	TGCAGTGCTAGTGGGGCTAGCGGGACCACAGATACGCAGTATTTT
-	TRBV20-1	many	TRBJ2-4	CSAKPGHLAKNIQYF	TGCAGTGCTAAACCGGGACACCTAGCCAAAAACATTCAGTACTTC
-	TRBV29-1	many	TRBJ2-1	CSADLAGRELNEQFF	TGCAGCGCGGACCTTGCTGGGCGGGAACTCAATGAGCAGTTCTTC
TRBD2	TRBV12-3/TRBV12-4	few	TRBJ2-3	CASRRIAGGPSDTQYF	TGTGCCAGCAGGCGGATTGCGGGAGGGCCGTCAGATACGCAGTATTTT
-	TRBV7-9	-	TRBJ2-1	CASSLFLVRNEQFF	TGTGCCAGCAGCCTTTTTCTGGTGAGGAATGAGCAGTTCTTC
TRBD1	TRBV5-8	many	TRBJ2-1	CASSLVGRGLNEQFF	TGTGCCAGCAGCTTGGTTGGCAGGGGGCTCAATGAGCAGTTCTTC
TRBD2	TRBV2	many	TRBJ2-1	CASSLAGERNEQFF	TGTGCCAGCAGTTTAGCGGGAGAAAGGAATGAGCAGTTCTTC
TRBD2	TRBV29-1	many	TRBJ2-5	CSVGRLAVQETQYF	TGCAGCGTTGGGAGACTAGCGGTGCAAGAGACCCAGTACTTC
-	TRBV7-1	few	TRBJ1-1	CASSYGGGGMNTEAFF	TGTGCCAGCAGCTACGGCGGCGGGGGCATGAACACTGAAGCTTTCTTT
TRBD2	TRBV3-1	many	TRBJ2-1	CASSQDGPAGEGDEQFF	TGTGCCAGCAGCCAAGATGGCCCAGCGGGAGAGGGGGATGAGCAGTTCTTC
TRBD1	TRBV10-3	many	TRBJ2-7	CAISDPGQESSYEQYF	TGTGCCATCAGTGACCCCGGACAGGAGAGCTCCTACGAGCAGTACTTC
-	TRBV12-3/TRBV12-4	many	TRBJ2-7	CASAYSGISYEQYF	TGTGCCAGCGCGTACAGCGGTATCTCCTACGAGCAGTACTTC
TRBD2	TRBV27	many	TRBJ2-1	CASSGPGGGRAGEQFF	TGTGCCAGCAGCGGCCCTGGAGGCGGGAGGGCGGGGGAGCAGTTCTTC
-	TRBV11-2	-	TRBJ2-3	CASRPPFHTDTQYF	TGTGCCAGCAGGCCTCCGTTTCACACAGATACGCAGTATTTT
TRBD1	TRBV7-2	many	TRBJ2-7	CASSLVSGQLYEQYF	TGTGCCAGCAGCTTAGTTTCGGGACAGCTCTACGAGCAGTACTTC
-	TRBV5-1	many	TRBJ2-5	CASSLDPRESQYF	TGCGCCAGCAGCTTGGATCCTAGAGAGTCCCAGTACTTC
TRBD1	TRBV9	many	TRBJ2-5	CASSALQGPGETQYF	TGTGCCAGCAGCGCACTACAGGGGCCTGGAGAGACCCAGTACTTC
-	TRBV6-5	many	TRBJ2-5	CASSGVQETQYF	TGTGCCAGCAGTGGCGTCCAAGAGACCCAGTACTTC
TRBD2	TRBV7-8	many	TRBJ2-1	CASSSGLAGGLRDEQFF	TGTGCCAGCAGCTCGGGACTAGCGGGAGGGCTGAGGGATGAGCAGTTCTTC
TRBD2	TRBV5-5	few	TRBJ2-2	CASSLGGRQNTGELFF	TGTGCCAGCAGCTTAGGCGGGAGGCAGAACACCGGGGAGCTGTTTTTT
TRBD1	TRBV20-1	few	TRBJ2-3	CSARDGARDRGTDTQYF	TGCAGTGCTAGAGACGGCGCCCGGGACAGGGGGACAGATACGCAGTATTTT